Below, 5 T cell receptor beta chains from the same sample are listed, as sequenced in a study of blood T cell repertoires in COVID-19. Only in-frame clones appear in the TCRdb table, and some are missing; sequencing was by immunoSEQ multiplex PCR. The profile shows 50,000 to 60,000 clones, roughly 89% of them singletons. Sequenced: peripheral blood. These receptors originate from a man aged 40-55 years with COVID-19, enrolled during active disease.

The chain uses TRBV12-3 or TRBV12-4 and TRBJ1-2; no clear D. This CDR3 spans 12 amino acids. The germline V and J ends were trimmed by 6 bases and 5 bases, with 10 bases remaining between them. The DNA for the CDR3 is TGTGCCAGCAGCCAGAACGGGTATGGCTACACCTTC. As protein: CASSQNGYGYTF.

The chain employs TRBV18 and TRBJ1-1; D possibly corresponds to TRBD1 (5 bases). The CDR3 has 14 residues. In germline, CDR1 is KGHSH, CDR2 LQKENI. With 1 base removed from V and 5 bases from J, the gap between germline ends came to 11 bases. The CDR3 sequence: CASSPRQGVTEAFF. DNA of the CDR3: TGTGCCAGCTCACCACGGCAGGGTGTTACTGAAGCTTTCTTT.

J is TRBJ2-7 and V is TRBV7-9, with 11 bases matching TRBD2. Germline loops: CDR1 SEHNR, CDR2 FQNEAQ (reference sequence). After removal of 4 bases from V and 5 bases from J, the junction contained 13 bases not matched to a gene. This CDR3 comprises 17 residues. This chain's CDR3 is CASSSGTSGTTHNEQYF. CDR3 DNA: TGTGCCAGCAGCTCAGGGACTAGCGGCACTACTCATAACGAGCAGTACTTC.

DNA of the CDR3: TGTGCCAGCAGTACCTCCTCGGGACAGGGTTTTCAGCCCCAGCATTTT. This gives the protein CASSTSSGQGFQPQHF. The chain couples TRBV2 to TRBJ1-5; 9 positions agree with TRBD1. This CDR3 is built from 16 residues. The trim removed 5 bases at V and 6 bases at J, leaving 11 bases unmatched. Germline-derived CDR1 and CDR2 are SNHLY and FYNNEI.

V is TRBV5-5 and J is TRBJ1-4; the D is unclear. V was trimmed by 7 bases and J by 3 bases, leaving 13 bases between them. Germline V gene lookup returns CDR1 SGHKS and CDR2 YYEKEE (reference sequence). This CDR3 has 14 residues. In nucleotides, the CDR3 is TGTGCCAGCCGGTTGGGTCTTGCTAATGAAAAACTGTTTTTT. Translating it yields CASRLGLANEKLFF.